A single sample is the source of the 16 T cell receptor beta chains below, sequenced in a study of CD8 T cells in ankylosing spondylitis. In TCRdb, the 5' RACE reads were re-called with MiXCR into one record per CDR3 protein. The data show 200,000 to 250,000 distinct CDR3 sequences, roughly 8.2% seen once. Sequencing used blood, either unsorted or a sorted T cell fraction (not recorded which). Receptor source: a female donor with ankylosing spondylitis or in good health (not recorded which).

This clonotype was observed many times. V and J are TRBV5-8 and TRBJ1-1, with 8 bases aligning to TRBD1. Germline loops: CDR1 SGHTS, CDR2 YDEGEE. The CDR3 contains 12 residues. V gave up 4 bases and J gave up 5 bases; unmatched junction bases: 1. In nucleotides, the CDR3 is TGTGCCAGCAGCGACAGGGGAACTGAAGCTTTCTTT. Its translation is CASSDRGTEAFF.

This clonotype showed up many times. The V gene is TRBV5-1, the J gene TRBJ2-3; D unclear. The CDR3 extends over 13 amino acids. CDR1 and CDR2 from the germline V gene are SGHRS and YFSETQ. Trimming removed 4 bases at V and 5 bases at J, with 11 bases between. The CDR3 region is CASSRDLQDTQYF. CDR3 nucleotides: TGCGCCAGCAGCCGCGACTTACAAGATACGCAGTATTTT.

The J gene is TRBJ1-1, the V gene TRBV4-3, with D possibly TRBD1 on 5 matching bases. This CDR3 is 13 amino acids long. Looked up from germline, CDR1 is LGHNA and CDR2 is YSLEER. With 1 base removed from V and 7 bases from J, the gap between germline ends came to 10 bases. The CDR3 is CASSQGTRGEAFF. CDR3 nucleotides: TGCGCCAGCAGCCAAGGTACGAGGGGTGAAGCTTTCTTT.

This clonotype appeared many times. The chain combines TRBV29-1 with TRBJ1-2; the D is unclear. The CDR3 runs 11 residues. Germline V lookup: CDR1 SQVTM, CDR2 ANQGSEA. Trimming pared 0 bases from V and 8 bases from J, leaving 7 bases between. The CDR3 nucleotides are TGCAGCGTTGAAGATTTGGGCGGCTACACCTTC. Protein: CSVEDLGGYTF.

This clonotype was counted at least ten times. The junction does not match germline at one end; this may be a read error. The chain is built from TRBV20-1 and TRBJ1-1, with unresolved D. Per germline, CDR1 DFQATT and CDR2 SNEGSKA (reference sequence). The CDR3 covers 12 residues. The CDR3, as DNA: TGCAGTGCTAGAAATGAAATCACCACGGCAATTTTT. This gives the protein CSARNEITTAIF.

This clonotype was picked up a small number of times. CDR3 DNA: TGTGCCAGCAGCGGTCGACAGGGGTACTATGGCTACACCTTC. Its protein product is CASSGRQGYYGYTF. The chain uses TRBV14 and TRBJ1-2, with TRBD1 identical over 8 bases. Trimming at V came to 5 bases and at J to 3 bases, leaving 5 bases not matched to a gene. In germline, CDR1 is SGHDN, CDR2 FVKESK. The CDR3 consists of 14 residues. The variable domain in full, with the rest retrieved from reference TRBV14 and TRBJ1-2, is EAGVTQFPSHSVIEKGQTVTLRCDPISGHDNLYWYRRVMGKEIKFLLHFVKESKQDESGMPNNRFLAERTGGTYSTLKVQPAELEDSGVYFCASSGRQGYYGYTFGSGTRLTVV.

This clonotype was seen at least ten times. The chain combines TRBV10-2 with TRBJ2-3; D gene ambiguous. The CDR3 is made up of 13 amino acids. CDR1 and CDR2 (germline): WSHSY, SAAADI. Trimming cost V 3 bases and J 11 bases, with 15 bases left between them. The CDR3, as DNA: TGCGCCAGCAGTGAAGGGATTCCCTTCTGGCAGTATTTT. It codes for CASSEGIPFWQYF.

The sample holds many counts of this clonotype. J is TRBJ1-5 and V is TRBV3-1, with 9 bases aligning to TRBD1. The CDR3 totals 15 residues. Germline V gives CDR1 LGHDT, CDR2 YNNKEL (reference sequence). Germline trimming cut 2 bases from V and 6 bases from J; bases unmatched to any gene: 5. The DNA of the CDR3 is TGTGCCAGCAGCCAAAGACAGGGGGAAACTCAGCCCCAGCATTTT. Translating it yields CASSQRQGETQPQHF.

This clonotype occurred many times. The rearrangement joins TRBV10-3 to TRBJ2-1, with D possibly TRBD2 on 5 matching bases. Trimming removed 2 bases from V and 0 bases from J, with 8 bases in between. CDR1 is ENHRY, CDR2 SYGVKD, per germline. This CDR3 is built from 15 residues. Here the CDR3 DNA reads TGTGCCATCAGTGAGAGGCTAGCCTCCTACAATGAGCAGTTCTTC. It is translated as CAISERLASYNEQFF.

The CDR3 sequence: CSVDVAGEETQYF. The DNA of the CDR3 is TGCAGCGTTGACGTAGCGGGAGAAGAGACCCAGTACTTC. The genes are TRBV29-1 and TRBJ2-5; 9 bases map to TRBD2. This CDR3 has 13 amino acids. With V trimmed by 3 bases and J by 3 bases, 2 bases remained unmatched. From germline, CDR1 is SQVTM and CDR2 ANQGSEA.

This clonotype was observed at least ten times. The CDR3 nucleotides are TGTGCCAGCAGCCTACTGGACAGGGGTCACGAGCAGTACTTC. This sequence encodes CASSLLDRGHEQYF. The chain uses TRBV21-1 and TRBJ2-7; TRBD1, as called in the table, went unchecked against the DNA. TRBV21-1 is assigned pseudogene status. This CDR3 contains 14 residues.

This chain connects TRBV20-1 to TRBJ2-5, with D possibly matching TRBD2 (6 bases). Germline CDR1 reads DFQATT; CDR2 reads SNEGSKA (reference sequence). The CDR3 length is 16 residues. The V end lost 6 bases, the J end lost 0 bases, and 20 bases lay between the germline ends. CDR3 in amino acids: CSALTPLGLHQETQYF. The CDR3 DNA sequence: TGCAGTGCCCTTACTCCCCTGGGACTGCACCAAGAGACCCAGTACTTC.

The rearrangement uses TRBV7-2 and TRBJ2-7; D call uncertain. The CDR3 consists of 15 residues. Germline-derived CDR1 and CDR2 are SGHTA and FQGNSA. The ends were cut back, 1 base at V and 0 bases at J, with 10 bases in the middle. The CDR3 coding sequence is TGTGCCAGCAGCTTAGTTTCACGGAGCTCCTACGAGCAGTACTTC. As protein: CASSLVSRSSYEQYF.

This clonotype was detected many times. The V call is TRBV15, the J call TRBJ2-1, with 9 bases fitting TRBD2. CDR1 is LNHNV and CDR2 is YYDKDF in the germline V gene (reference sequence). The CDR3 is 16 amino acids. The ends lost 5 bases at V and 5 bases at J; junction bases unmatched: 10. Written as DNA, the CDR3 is TGTGCCACCAGCTTAGGGATGGCTAGCGGGAACAATGAGCAGTTCTTC. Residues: CATSLGMASGNNEQFF.

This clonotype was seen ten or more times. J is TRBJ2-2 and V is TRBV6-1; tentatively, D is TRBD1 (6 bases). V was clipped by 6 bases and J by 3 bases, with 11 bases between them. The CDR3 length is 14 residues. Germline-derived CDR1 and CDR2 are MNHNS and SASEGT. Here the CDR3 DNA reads TGTGCCAGCAGACCACAGGGTTACACCGGGGAGCTGTTTTTT. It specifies CASRPQGYTGELFF.

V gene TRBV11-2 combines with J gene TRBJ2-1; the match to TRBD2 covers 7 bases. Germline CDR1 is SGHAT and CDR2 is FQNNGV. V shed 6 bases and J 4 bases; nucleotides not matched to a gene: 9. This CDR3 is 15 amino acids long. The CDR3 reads CASRVGGRTYNEQFF. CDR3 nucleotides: TGTGCCAGCAGGGTGGGAGGGAGGACGTACAATGAGCAGTTCTTC.